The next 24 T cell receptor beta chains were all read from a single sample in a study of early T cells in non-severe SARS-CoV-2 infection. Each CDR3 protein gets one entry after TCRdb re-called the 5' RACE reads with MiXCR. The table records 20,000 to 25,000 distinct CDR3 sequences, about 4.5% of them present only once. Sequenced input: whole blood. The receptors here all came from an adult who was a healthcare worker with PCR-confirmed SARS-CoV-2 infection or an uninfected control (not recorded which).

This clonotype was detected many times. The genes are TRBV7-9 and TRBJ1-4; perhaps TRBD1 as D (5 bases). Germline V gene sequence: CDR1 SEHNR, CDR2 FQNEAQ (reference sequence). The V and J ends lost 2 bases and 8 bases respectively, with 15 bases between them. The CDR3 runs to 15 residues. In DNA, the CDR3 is TGTGCCAGCAGCTTATCGTCGGGGCCGAAGGAAAAACTGTTTTTT. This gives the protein CASSLSSGPKEKLFF.

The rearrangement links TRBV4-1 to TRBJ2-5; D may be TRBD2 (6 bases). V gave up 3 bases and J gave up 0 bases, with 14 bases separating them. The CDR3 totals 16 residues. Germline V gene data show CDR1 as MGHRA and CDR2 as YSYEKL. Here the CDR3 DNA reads TGCGCCAGCAGCCAGAACCTCCGGGGGTACCAAGAGACCCAGTACTTC. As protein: CASSQNLRGYQETQYF.

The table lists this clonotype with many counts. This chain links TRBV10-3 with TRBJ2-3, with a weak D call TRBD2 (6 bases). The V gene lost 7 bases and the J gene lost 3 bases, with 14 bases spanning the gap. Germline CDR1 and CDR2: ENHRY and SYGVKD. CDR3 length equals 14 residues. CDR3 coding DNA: TGTGCCATCACCCCCGGGAGTGGTACAGATACGCAGTATTTT. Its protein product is CAITPGSGTDTQYF.

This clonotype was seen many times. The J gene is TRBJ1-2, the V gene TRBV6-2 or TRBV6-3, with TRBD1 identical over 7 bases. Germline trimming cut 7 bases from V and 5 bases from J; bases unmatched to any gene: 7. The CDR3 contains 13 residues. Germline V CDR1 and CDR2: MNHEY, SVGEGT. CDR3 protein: CASNPDRLYGYTF. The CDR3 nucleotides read TGTGCCAGCAATCCGGACAGGCTATATGGCTACACCTTC.

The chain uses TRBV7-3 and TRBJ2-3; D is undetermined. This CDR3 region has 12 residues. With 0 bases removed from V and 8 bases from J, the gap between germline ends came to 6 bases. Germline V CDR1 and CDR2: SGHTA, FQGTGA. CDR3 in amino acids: CASSLTYGTQYF. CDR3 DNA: TGTGCCAGCAGCTTAACCTATGGTACGCAGTATTTT.

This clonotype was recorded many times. The CDR3 nucleotides read TGTGCCAGCAGCTCCGGCTCCTACAATGAGCAGTTCTTC. This sequence encodes CASSSGSYNEQFF. The V call is TRBV7-9, the J call TRBJ2-1, with D hard to call. The CDR3 contains 13 residues. Germline V gene sequence: CDR1 SEHNR, CDR2 FQNEAQ (reference sequence). V shed 4 bases and J shed 0 bases, with 4 bases lying between them.

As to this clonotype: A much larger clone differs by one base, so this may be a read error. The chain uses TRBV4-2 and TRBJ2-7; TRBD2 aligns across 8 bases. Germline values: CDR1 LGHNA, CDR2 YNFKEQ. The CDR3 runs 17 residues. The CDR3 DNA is TGTGTCAGCAGCCAAGATCCCCGGGAAGCGGGAGTGGGGGAGCAGTACTTC. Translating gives CVSSQDPREAGVGEQYF.

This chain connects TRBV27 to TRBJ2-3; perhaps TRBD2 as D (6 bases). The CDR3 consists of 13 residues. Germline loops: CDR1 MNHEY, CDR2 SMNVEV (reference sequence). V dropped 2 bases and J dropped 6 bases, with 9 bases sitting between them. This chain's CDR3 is CASSLRESDTQYF. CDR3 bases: TGTGCCAGCAGTTTACGGGAGTCGGATACGCAGTATTTT.

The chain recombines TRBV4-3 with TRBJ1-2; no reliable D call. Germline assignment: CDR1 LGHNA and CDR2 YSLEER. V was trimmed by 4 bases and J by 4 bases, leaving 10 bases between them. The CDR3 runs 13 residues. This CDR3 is CASSPDPGYGYTF. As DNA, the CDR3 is TGCGCCAGCAGCCCGGACCCAGGCTATGGCTACACCTTC.

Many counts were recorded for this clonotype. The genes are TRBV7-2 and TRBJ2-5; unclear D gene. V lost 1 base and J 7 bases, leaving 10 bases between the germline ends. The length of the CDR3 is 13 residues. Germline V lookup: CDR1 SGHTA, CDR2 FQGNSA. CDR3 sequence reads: CASSLGAMWTQYF. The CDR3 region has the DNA TGTGCCAGCAGCTTAGGAGCTATGTGGACCCAGTACTTC.

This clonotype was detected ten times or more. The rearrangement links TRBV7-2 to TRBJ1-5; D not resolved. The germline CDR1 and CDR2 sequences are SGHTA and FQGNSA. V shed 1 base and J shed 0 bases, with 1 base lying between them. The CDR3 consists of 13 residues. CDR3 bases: TGTGCCAGCAGCTTAGATAGCAATCAGCCCCAGCATTTT. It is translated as CASSLDSNQPQHF. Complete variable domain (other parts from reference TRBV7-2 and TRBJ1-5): GAGVSQSPSNKVTEKGKDVELRCDPISGHTALYWYRQSLGQGLEFLIYFQGNSAPDKSGLPSDRFSAERTGGSVSTLTIQRTQQEDSAVYLCASSLDSNQPQHFGDGTRLSIL.

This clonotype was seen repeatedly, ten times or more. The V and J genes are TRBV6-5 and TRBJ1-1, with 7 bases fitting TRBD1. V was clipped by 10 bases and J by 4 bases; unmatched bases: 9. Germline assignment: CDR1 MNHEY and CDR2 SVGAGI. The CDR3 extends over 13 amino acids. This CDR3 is CATLTGDATEAFF. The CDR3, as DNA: TGTGCCACCCTAACAGGGGATGCCACTGAAGCTTTCTTT.

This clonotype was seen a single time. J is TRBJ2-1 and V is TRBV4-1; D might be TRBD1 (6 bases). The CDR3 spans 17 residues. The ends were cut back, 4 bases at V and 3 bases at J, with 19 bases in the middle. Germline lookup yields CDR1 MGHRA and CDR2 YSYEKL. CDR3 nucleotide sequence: TGCGCCAGCAGCCTGACAGGTCGAGGCATCAACTACAATGAGCAGTTCTTC. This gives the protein CASSLTGRGINYNEQFF.

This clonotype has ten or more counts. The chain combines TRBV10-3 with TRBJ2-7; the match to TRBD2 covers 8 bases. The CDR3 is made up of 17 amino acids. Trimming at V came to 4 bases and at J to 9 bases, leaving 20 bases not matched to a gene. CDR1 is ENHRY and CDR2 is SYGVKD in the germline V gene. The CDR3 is CAISVYQSSSGSGGQYF. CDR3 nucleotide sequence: TGTGCCATCAGTGTTTACCAATCGTCTAGCGGGTCCGGAGGGCAGTACTTC.

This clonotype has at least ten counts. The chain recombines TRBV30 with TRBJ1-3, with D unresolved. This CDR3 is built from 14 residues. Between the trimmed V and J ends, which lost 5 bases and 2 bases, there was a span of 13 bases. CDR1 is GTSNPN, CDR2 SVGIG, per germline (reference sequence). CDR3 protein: CAWALKAAGNTIYF. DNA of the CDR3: TGTGCCTGGGCCCTTAAGGCGGCTGGAAACACCATATATTTT.

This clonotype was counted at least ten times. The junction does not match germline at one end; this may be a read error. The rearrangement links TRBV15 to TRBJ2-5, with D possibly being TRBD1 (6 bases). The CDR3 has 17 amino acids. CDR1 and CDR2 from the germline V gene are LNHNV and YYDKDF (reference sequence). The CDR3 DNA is TGTGCCACCAGCAGGGAAGGACAGTTGAGGGGACAAGAGACCCGGTACTTC. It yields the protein CATSREGQLRGQETRYF.

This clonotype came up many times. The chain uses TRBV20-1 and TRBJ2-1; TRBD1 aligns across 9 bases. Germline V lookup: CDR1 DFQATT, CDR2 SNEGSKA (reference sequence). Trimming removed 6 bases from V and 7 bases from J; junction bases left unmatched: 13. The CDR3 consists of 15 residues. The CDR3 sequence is CSAPKTGGVRNEQFF. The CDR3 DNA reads TGCAGTGCCCCCAAAACAGGGGGCGTGAGGAATGAGCAGTTCTTC.

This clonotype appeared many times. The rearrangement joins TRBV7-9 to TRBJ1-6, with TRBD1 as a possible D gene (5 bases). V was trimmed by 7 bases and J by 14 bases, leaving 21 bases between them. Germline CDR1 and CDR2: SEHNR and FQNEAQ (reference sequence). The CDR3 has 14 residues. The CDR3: CASTGVAVSWALHF. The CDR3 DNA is TGTGCCAGCACGGGGGTCGCGGTCAGTTGGGCCCTCCACTTT.

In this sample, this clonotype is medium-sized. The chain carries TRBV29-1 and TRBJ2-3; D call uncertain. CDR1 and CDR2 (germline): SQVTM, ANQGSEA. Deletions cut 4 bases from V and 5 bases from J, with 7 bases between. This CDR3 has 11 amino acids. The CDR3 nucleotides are TGCAGCGTTGGACCCCTAGATACGCAGTATTTT. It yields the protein CSVGPLDTQYF.

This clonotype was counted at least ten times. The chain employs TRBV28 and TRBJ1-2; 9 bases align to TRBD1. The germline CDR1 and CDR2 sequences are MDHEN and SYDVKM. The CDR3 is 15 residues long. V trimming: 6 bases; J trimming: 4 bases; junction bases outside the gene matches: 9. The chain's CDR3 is CASRAGQGNLYGYTF. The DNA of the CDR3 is TGTGCCAGCAGGGCAGGACAGGGGAACCTCTATGGCTACACCTTC.

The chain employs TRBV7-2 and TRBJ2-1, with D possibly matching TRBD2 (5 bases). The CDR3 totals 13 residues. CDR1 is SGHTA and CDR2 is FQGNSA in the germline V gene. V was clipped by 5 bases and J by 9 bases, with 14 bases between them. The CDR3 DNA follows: TGTGCCAGCAGCCCTCTCGGGGTAGGTGAGCAGTTCTTC. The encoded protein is CASSPLGVGEQFF.

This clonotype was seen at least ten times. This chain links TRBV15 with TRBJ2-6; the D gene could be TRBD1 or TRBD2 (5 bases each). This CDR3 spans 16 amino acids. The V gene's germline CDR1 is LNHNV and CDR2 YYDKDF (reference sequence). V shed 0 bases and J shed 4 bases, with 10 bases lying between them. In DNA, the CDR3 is TGTGCCACCAGCAGAGAGACGGGGCGAGGGGCCAACGTCCTGACTTTC. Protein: CATSRETGRGANVLTF.

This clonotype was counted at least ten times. The CDR3 here is CASSLGQGWTEAFF. The DNA of the CDR3 is TGTGCCAGCAGTTTAGGACAGGGGTGGACTGAAGCTTTCTTT. V is TRBV6-5 and J is TRBJ1-1, with 9 bases matching TRBD1. V was clipped by 4 bases and J by 5 bases; unmatched bases: 5. Germline V gene data show CDR1 as MNHEY and CDR2 as SVGAGI. The CDR3 runs 14 residues.

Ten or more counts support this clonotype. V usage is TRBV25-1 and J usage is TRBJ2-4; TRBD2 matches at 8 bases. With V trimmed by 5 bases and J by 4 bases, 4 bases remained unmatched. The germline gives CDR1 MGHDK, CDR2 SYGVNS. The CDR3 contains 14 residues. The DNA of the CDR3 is TGTGCCAGCAGTTCCGGGGGGGGGAAAAACATTCAGTACTTC. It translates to CASSSGGGKNIQYF.